Following are 17 T cell receptor beta chains from one sample sequenced in a study of blood T cell repertoires in COVID-19. The assay was immunoSEQ multiplex PCR, and TCRdb's table has in-frame clones only and misses some. This table holds tens of thousands of clones, 87% found once. Sequences were obtained from peripheral blood. These receptors were taken from a man aged 45-65 years with active or convalescent COVID-19.

The chain carries TRBV7-9 and TRBJ2-3, with 7 bases identical to TRBD2. CDR1 and CDR2 (germline): SEHNR, FQNEAQ (reference sequence). The CDR3 contains 13 residues. J was trimmed by 7 bases and V by 5 bases; bases with no gene match: 6. In DNA form, the CDR3 reads TGTGCCAGCAGCAATGGGGGGGGAAATACGCAGTATTTT. It codes for CASSNGGGNTQYF.

The chain is built from TRBV27 and TRBJ1-1; possibly TRBD1 for D (5 bases). With 6 bases removed from V and 4 bases from J, the gap between germline ends came to 15 bases. Germline CDR1 MNHEY, CDR2 SMNVEV (reference sequence). This CDR3 has 14 amino acids. The DNA of the CDR3 is TGTGCCAGCAGCACGAATCTAGGGGCCACTGAAGCTTTCTTT. It is translated as CASSTNLGATEAFF.

The rearrangement uses TRBV30 and TRBJ2-1; D gene unclear. The germline V gene encodes CDR1 GTSNPN and CDR2 SVGIG (reference sequence). The V end lost 2 bases, the J end lost 5 bases, and 4 bases lay between the germline ends. The CDR3 is 11 residues long. The DNA of the CDR3 is TGTGCCTGGAGTCAAAACAATGAGCAGTTCTTC. Its protein is CAWSQNNEQFF.

J is TRBJ2-7 and V is TRBV7-9; tentative D call: TRBD2 (5 bases). The V and J ends lost 6 bases and 6 bases respectively, with 12 bases between them. Germline CDR1 is SEHNR and CDR2 is FQNEAQ (reference sequence). The CDR3 contains 12 residues. CDR3 amino acids: CASSLTRSEQYF. The CDR3, as DNA: TGTGCCAGCAGTTTAACTAGAAGCGAGCAGTACTTC.

This sequence joins TRBV4-1 and TRBJ2-7; the match to TRBD1 covers 7 bases. CDR1 and CDR2 from the germline V gene are MGHRA and YSYEKL. This CDR3 is 15 amino acids long. V shed 4 bases and J 2 bases; nucleotides not matched to a gene: 8. The chain's CDR3 is CASSLRDSRPYEQYF. The CDR3 DNA follows: TGCGCCAGCAGCCTCCGGGACAGCCGCCCCTACGAGCAGTACTTC.

This sequence joins TRBV11-2 and TRBJ1-3, with a tentative D call TRBD1 (6 bases). This CDR3 is 15 amino acids long. The germline V gene has CDR1 SGHAT and CDR2 FQNNGV. Trimming left V 2 bases short and J 7 bases short, with 15 bases between. CDR3 amino acids: CASSLMSRDTNTIYF. In nucleotides, the CDR3 is TGTGCCAGCAGCTTAATGAGCCGGGACACTAACACCATATATTTT.

The chain combines TRBV7-2 with TRBJ2-4, with D possibly TRBD1 on 5 matching bases. From germline, CDR1 is SGHTA and CDR2 FQGNSA. The ends were cut back, 1 base at V and 0 bases at J, with 10 bases in the middle. The CDR3 covers 16 residues. CDR3 sequence (DNA): TGTGCCAGCAGCTTAGGCCCTGACAGAGCCAAAAACATTCAGTACTTC. Protein sequence: CASSLGPDRAKNIQYF.

The V gene is TRBV5-4, the J gene TRBJ2-2, with TRBD2 matching over 15 bases. V shed 4 bases, J shed 7 bases, and the junction held 8 bases outside the gene matches. Looked up from germline, CDR1 is SGHNT and CDR2 is YYREEE (reference sequence). The CDR3 sequence is 17 residues long. The CDR3 bases are TGTGCCAGCAGCACGGGACTAGCGGGAGGTTCTAGCGGGGAGCTGTTTTTT. Translated: CASSTGLAGGSSGELFF.

The chain links TRBV7-6 to TRBJ2-7; D may be TRBD1 (6 bases). Germline V gene data show CDR1 as SGHVS and CDR2 as FNYEAQ. Deletions cut 5 bases from V and 2 bases from J, with 10 bases between. CDR3 length: 13 residues. The CDR3 loop reads CASSLDRPYEQYF. The CDR3 DNA reads as TGTGCCAGCAGCCTCGACAGGCCCTACGAGCAGTACTTC.

This clone turned up a few times. The chain is built from TRBV28 and TRBJ2-7; possibly TRBD1 for D (5 bases). CDR3 size: 15 residues. The V gene's germline CDR1 is MDHEN and CDR2 SYDVKM. Trimming cost V 7 bases and J 6 bases, with 22 bases left between them. The CDR3 DNA reads TGTGCCAGCAAGGTCCCAGGGCCCTCTACAGGCGAGCAGTACTTC. Amino acid sequence: CASKVPGPSTGEQYF.

The rearrangement joins TRBV11-2 to TRBJ2-3; D call uncertain. The germline CDR1 and CDR2 sequences are SGHAT and FQNNGV. V lost 2 bases and J lost 2, with 11 bases in between. This CDR3 has 15 amino acids. The CDR3 loop reads CASSLIPGFTDTQYF. In DNA, the CDR3 is TGTGCCAGCAGCTTAATTCCAGGTTTCACAGATACGCAGTATTTT. Supplemented by reference TRBV11-2 and TRBJ2-3, the full variable domain reads EAGVAQSPRYKIIEKRQSVAFWCNPISGHATLYWYQQILGQGPKLLIQFQNNGVVDDSQLPKDRFSAERLKGVDSTLKIQPAKLEDSAVYLCASSLIPGFTDTQYFGPGTRLTVL.

This sequence joins TRBV29-1 and TRBJ2-3; D unclear. This CDR3 region has 14 residues. Trimming took off 3 bases at V and 3 bases at J, with 13 bases between the two ends. The germline V gene encodes CDR1 SQVTM and CDR2 ANQGSEA. CDR3 coding DNA: TGCAGCGTTGATTGTTTACTCAAAACAGATACGCAGTATTTT. Translated, it gives CSVDCLLKTDTQYF.

This clone showed up just once. One end of the junction does not line up with germline, which may come from a read error. The chain couples TRBV19 to TRBJ2-7, with 8 bases aligning to TRBD2. Germline values: CDR1 LNHDA, CDR2 SQIVND (reference sequence). This CDR3 has 13 residues. CDR3 residues: CARSIAGSCEQYF. Here the CDR3 DNA reads TGTGCCAGAAGTATAGCGGGATCATGCGAGCAGTACTTC.

The chain couples TRBV30 to TRBJ2-3; TRBD2 might be the D (6 bases). This CDR3 region has 16 residues. From germline, CDR1 is GTSNPN and CDR2 SVGIG (reference sequence). Between the trimmed V and J ends, which lost 3 bases and 0 bases, there was a span of 16 bases. CDR3 bases: TGTGCCTGGAGAAGAGGGGCGGGATCTAGCACAGATACGCAGTATTTT. This gives the protein CAWRRGAGSSTDTQYF.

This clone was seen only a few times. The chain has TRBV7-6 and TRBJ1-6, with TRBD1 matching over 8 bases. The CDR3 totals 14 residues. The J segment lost 8 bases and the V segment lost 1 base, leaving 1 base of the junction unmatched. Per the germline V gene, CDR1 is SGHVS and CDR2 is FNYEAQ. CDR3 amino acids: CASSLETGDSPLHF. In DNA, the CDR3 is TGTGCCAGCAGCTTAGAGACAGGGGATTCACCCCTCCACTTT.

The chain uses TRBV19 and TRBJ2-1; 11 positions agree with TRBD2. V was clipped by 4 bases and J by 5 bases; unmatched bases: 7. This CDR3 has 16 amino acids. The germline CDR1 and CDR2 sequences are LNHDA and SQIVND (reference sequence). The CDR3 loop is CASSTLLAGADNEQFF. CDR3 DNA sequence: TGTGCCAGTAGTACCCTACTAGCGGGAGCTGACAATGAGCAGTTCTTC.

Concerning this clone: The junction does not match germline at one end; this may be a read error. The V gene is TRBV29-1, the J gene TRBJ1-2, with 7 bases matching TRBD1. The V gene's germline CDR1 is SQVTM and CDR2 ANQGSEA. The CDR3 is 11 residues long. Here the CDR3 reads CSVINGGQEYF. In nucleotides, the CDR3 is TGCAGCGTCATAAACGGTGGACAGGAATACTTC.